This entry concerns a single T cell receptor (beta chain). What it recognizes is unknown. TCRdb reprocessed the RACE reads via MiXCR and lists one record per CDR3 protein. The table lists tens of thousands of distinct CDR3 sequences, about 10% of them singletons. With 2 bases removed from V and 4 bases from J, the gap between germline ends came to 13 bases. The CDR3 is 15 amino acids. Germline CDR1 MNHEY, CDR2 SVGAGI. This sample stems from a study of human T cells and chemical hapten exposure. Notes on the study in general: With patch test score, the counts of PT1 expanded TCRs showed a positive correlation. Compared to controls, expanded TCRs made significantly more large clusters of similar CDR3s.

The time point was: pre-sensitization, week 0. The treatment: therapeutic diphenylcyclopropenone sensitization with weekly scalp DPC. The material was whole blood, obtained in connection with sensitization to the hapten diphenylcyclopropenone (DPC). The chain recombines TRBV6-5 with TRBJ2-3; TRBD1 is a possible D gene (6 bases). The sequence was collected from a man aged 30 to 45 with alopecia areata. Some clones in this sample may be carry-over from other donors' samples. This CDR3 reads CASSYRGKAADTQYF. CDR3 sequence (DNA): TGTGCCAGCAGTTACAGGGGGAAAGCAGCAGATACGCAGTATTTT.